A selection of T cell receptor beta chains follows, all from one sample in a study of T cell responses to AZD1222 COVID-19 vaccine. The protocol was immunoSEQ multiplex PCR, while the TCRdb copy is restricted to in-frame clones and leaves out a portion. The table records over 100,000 clones, more than 85% of them present only once. The source material was peripheral blood, sampled on day 0 of AZD1222 vaccination. The source is an adult in good health. The CDR3 runs from the conserved cysteine through the conserved F or W. D genes are given only for firm matches. Rows give clone size only sometimes, using once, few, many, or a class for an expanded clone.

TRBJ1-5 | TRBV28 | . | . | CASSLPVGNQPQHF | TGTGCCAGCAGTTTACCGGTGGGCAATCAGCCCCAGCATTTT
TRBJ2-7 | TRBV9 | . | once | CASSRSGGSYEQYF | TGTGCCAGCAGCCGTTCCGGCGGTTCCTACGAGCAGTACTTC
TRBJ1-1 | TRBV27 | TRBD1 | . | CASSLWTGMNTEAFF | TGTGCCAGCAGTTTATGGACAGGGATGAACACTGAAGCTTTCTTT
TRBJ1-1 | TRBV15 | . | once | CATRNTSTEAFF | TGTGCCACCAGGAACACGAGCACTGAAGCTTTCTTT
TRBJ1-2 | TRBV4-3 | TRBD1 | . | CASSQHHRDSFSNYGYTF | TGCGCCAGCAGCCAGCACCATCGGGACAGTTTCTCCAACTATGGCTACACCTTC
TRBJ2-3 | TRBV4-2 | TRBD2 | . | CASSLTLAGEGTDTQYF | TGTGCCAGCAGCCTGACCCTAGCGGGAGAGGGCACAGATACGCAGTATTTT
TRBJ2-2 | TRBV9 | TRBD2 | . | CASSVDAGEGTGELFF | TGTGCCAGCAGCGTAGATGCGGGAGAGGGCACCGGGGAGCTGTTTTTT
TRBJ1-2 | TRBV28 | TRBD1 | once | CASSLQNRGPGFYTF | TGTGCCAGCAGTTTACAAAACAGGGGACCCGGGTTTTACACCTTC
TRBJ2-7 | TRBV3-1/TRBV3-2 | . | . | CASSQGGVRGASDEQYF | TGTGCCAGCAGCCAAGGAGGCGTACGGGGGGCGTCCGACGAGCAGTACTTC
TRBJ2-7 | TRBV29-1 | TRBD1 | . | CSVEGQGVAYEQYF | TGCAGCGTTGAAGGACAGGGAGTCGCCTACGAGCAGTACTTC
TRBJ2-7 | TRBV7-9 | TRBD1 | . | CASSSTGGKPSYEQYF | TGTGCCAGCAGCTCGACAGGGGGCAAACCGAGCTACGAGCAGTACTTC
TRBJ1-1 | TRBV4-1 | TRBD1 | . | CASSLMQGQGTEAFF | TGCGCCAGCAGCCTTATGCAGGGACAGGGGACTGAAGCTTTCTTT
TRBJ1-5 | TRBV2 | . | . | CASAGRNQPQHF | TGTGCCAGCGCCGGTCGGAATCAGCCCCAGCATTTT
TRBJ2-1 | TRBV19 | . | . | CASSPQSNEQFF | TGTGCCAGTAGTCCTCAGTCCAATGAGCAGTTCTTC
TRBJ2-3 | TRBV4-3 | TRBD2 | . | CASSPGSGGPDTQYF | TGCGCCAGCAGCCCGGGTAGCGGGGGTCCTGATACGCAGTATTTT
TRBJ1-5 | TRBV6-2/TRBV6-3 | . | . | CASSYGSNQPQHF | TGTGCCAGCAGTTACGGAAGCAATCAGCCCCAGCATTTT
TRBJ2-1 | TRBV19 | . | . | CASSRDSSSYNEQFF | TGTGCCAGTAGCCGGGACTCTAGCTCCTACAATGAGCAGTTCTTC
TRBJ1-3 | TRBV10-3 | . | . | CATGGGPSGNTIYF | TGTGCCACTGGGGGAGGCCCCTCTGGAAACACCATATATTTT
TRBJ2-1 | TRBV9 | TRBD2 | once | CASSVGGAGGYNEQFF | TGTGCCAGCAGCGTAGGTGGGGCGGGAGGATACAATGAGCAGTTCTTC
TRBJ2-2 | TRBV27 | . | . | CASSLRGGELFF | TGTGCCAGCAGTTTAAGAGGCGGGGAGCTGTTTTTT
TRBJ1-4 | TRBV7-9 | . | . | CASSSDATNEKLFF | TGTGCCAGCAGCTCCGACGCAACTAATGAAAAACTGTTTTTT
TRBJ2-7 | TRBV6-2/TRBV6-3 | . | . | CASGQGNYEQYF | TGTGCCAGCGGCCAGGGGAACTACGAGCAGTACTTC
TRBJ1-5 | TRBV21-1 | . | . | CASSKVSGTDGRQPQHF | TGTGCCAGCAGCAAAGTTTCCGGGACAGACGGTCGACAGCCCCAGCATTTT
TRBJ1-5 | TRBV2 | TRBD1 | . | CASSEMDRGFLRNQPQHF | TGTGCCAGCAGTGAGATGGACAGGGGGTTTCTTCGCAATCAGCCCCAGCATTTT
TRBJ1-5 | TRBV30 | . | . | CAWSVFGQGIQPQHF | TGTGCCTGGAGTGTATTCGGGCAGGGCATCCAGCCCCAGCATTTT
TRBJ2-1 | TRBV4-1 | TRBD1 | . | CASSQVGTAVYNEQFF | TGCGCCAGCAGCCAAGTCGGGACAGCCGTCTACAATGAGCAGTTCTTC
TRBJ1-6 | TRBV4-2 | TRBD1 | . | CASSQDEGQGASPLHF | TGTGCCAGCAGCCAAGATGAGGGACAGGGTGCTTCACCCCTCCACTTT
TRBJ2-1 | TRBV7-3 | TRBD2 | . | CASSFSGGNNEQFF | TGTGCCAGCAGTTTTTCCGGGGGGAACAATGAGCAGTTCTTC
TRBJ1-2 | TRBV20-1 | . | . | CSAGPYGYTF | TGCAGTGCGGGCCCCTATGGCTACACCTTC
TRBJ1-1 | TRBV30 | TRBD1 | . | CACGQGASEAFF | TGTGCCTGTGGACAGGGGGCATCTGAAGCTTTCTTT
TRBJ1-1 | TRBV19 | TRBD1 | once | CASSIETGGQGPAFF | TGTGCCAGTAGTATAGAAACCGGGGGACAGGGTCCAGCTTTCTTT
TRBJ2-1 | TRBV7-7 | . | . | CASSPRPGGEQFF | TGTGCCAGCAGCCCACGCCCTGGGGGTGAGCAGTTCTTC